The clone carrying this T cell receptor (beta chain) came up a few times. The repertoire was sequenced with immunoSEQ multiplex PCR; TCRdb's copy has only in-frame clones and lacks some. The sample carries over 70,000 clones, approximately 87% recorded once. The CDR3 runs 13 residues. V shed 2 bases and J shed 5 bases, with 12 bases lying between them. Germline assignment: CDR1 GTSNPN and CDR2 SVGIG (reference sequence). This sample is part of a study of blood T cell repertoires in COVID-19. Study information: T cells, B-cell-depleted T cells, or PBMCs provided the cDNA or gDNA that served as material.

This TCR was recovered from a human donor in a cohort sampled during active COVID-19. The chain joins TRBV30 to TRBJ2-5, with D possibly being TRBD1 (6 bases). Sequencing was performed on peripheral blood. The CDR3 here is CAWSRRQAETQYF. The CDR3 DNA reads TGTGCCTGGAGTAGAAGACAGGCCGAGACCCAGTACTTC.